This T cell receptor beta chain was documented in a study of blood T cell repertoires in COVID-19. Study in general: COVID-19 samples from acute and convalescent phases originated in the United States, Italy and Spain.

Generated by immunoSEQ multiplex PCR, the TCRdb table keeps only in-frame clones and is missing some. The table records roughly 220,000 clones, approximately 81% of them present only once. The V gene's germline CDR1 is LNHDA and CDR2 SQIVND (reference sequence). V shed 3 bases and J 5 bases; nucleotides not matched to a gene: 3. This CDR3 comprises 14 residues. The sequence came from a man aged 45-60 years who had recovered from COVID-19. The J gene is TRBJ2-1, the V gene TRBV19; TRBD2 matches at 8 bases. Sequences were obtained from peripheral blood. The chain's CDR3 is CASSMLLADNEQFF. CDR3 bases: TGTGCCAGTAGTATGCTACTAGCGGACAATGAGCAGTTCTTC. The entire variable domain, with the rest obtained from reference TRBV19 and TRBJ2-1, is as follows: DGGITQSPKYLFRKEGQNVTLSCEQNLNHDAMYWYRQDPGQGLRLIYYSQIVNDFQKGDIAEGYSVSREKKESFPLTVTSAQKNPTAFYLCASSMLLADNEQFFGPGTRLTVL.